The source of this TCR beta chain is a study of T cell changes during pregnancy in multiple sclerosis. The CDR3 loop spans 14 amino acids. V lost 0 bases, J lost 4 bases, and 9 bases lay in between. Germline V CDR1 and CDR2: MNHEY, SVGAGI. The method was immunoSEQ multiplex PCR; TCRdb's version includes in-frame clones alone and lacks a portion of them. This table holds around 92,000 clones, approximately 92% found once. The clonotype was recovered from a female donor with multiple sclerosis, enrolled in a pregnancy study. The specimen was peripheral blood, collected in the first trimester of pregnancy. This sequence joins TRBV6-5 and TRBJ2-5; D unresolved. CDR3 residues: CASSYSTGLETQYF. CDR3 nucleotide sequence: TGTGCCAGCAGTTACTCGACGGGTTTAGAGACCCAGTACTTC.